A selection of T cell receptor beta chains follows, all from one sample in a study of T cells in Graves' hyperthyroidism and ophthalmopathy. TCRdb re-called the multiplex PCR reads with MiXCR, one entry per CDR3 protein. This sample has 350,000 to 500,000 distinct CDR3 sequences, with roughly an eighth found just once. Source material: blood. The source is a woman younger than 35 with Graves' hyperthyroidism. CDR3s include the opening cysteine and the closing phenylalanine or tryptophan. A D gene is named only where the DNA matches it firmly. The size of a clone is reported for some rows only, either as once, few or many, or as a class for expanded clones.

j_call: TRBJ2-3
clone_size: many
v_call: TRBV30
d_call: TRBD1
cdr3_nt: TGTGCCTGTACCGGGACAGGGGGCACAGATACGCAGTATTTT
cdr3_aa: CACTGTGGTDTQYF

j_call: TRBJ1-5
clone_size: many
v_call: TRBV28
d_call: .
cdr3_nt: TGTGCCAGCAGTTTTCACAGCTATAGCAATCAGCCCCAGCATTTT
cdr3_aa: CASSFHSYSNQPQHF

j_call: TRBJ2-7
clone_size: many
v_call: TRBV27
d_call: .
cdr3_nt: TGTGCCAGCAGTTTTCGCTACGGGGGCCCCTCCTACGAGCAGTACTTC
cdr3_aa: CASSFRYGGPSYEQYF

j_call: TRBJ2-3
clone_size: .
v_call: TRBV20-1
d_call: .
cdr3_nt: TGCAGTGCCGATCTTGGGAGCGATACGCAGTATTTT
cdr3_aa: CSADLGSDTQYF

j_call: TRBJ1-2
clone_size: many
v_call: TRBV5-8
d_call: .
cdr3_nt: TGTGCCAGCAGATATGGCTACACCTTC
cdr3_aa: CASRYGYTF

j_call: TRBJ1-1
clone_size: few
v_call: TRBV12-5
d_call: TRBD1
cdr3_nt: TGTGCTAGTGGTTTACCAAGGGGGCAGTCTGAAGCTTTCTTT
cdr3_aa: CASGLPRGQSEAFF

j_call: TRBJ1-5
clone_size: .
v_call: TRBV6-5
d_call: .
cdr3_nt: TGTGCCAGCAGTTACAACAGGCCGCTCCTCAATCAGCCCCAGCATTTT
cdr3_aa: CASSYNRPLLNQPQHF

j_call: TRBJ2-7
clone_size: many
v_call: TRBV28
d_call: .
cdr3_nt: TGTGCCAGCAGTTTGACTAGTATCGGGACCTACGAGCAGTACTTC
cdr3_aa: CASSLTSIGTYEQYF

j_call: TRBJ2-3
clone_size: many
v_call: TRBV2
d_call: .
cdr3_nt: TGTGCCAGCACCACACCCGAGCGACGCACAGATACGCAGTATTTT
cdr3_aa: CASTTPERRTDTQYF

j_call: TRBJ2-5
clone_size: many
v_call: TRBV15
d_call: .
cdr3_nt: TGTGCCACCAGCAGAGAATCTGGGGGACTGCAAGAGACCCAGTACTTC
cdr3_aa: CATSRESGGLQETQYF

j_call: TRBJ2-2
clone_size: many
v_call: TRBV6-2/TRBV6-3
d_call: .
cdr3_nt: TGTGCCAGCAGCCTCCAGGACAAGCACACCGGGGAGCTGTTTTTT
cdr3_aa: CASSLQDKHTGELFF

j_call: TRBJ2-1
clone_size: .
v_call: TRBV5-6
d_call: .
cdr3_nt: TGTGCCAGCAGCTTGCCATTAGCGGACAATGAGCAGTTCTTC
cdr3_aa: CASSLPLADNEQFF

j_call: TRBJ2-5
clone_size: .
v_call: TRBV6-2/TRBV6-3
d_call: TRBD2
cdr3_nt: TGTGCCAGCAGTTACACTACTCGCGGGAGGTTTTTAGAACAAGAGACCCAGTACTTC
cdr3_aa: CASSYTTRGRFLEQETQYF

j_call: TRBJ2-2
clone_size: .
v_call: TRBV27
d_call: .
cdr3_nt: TGTGCCAGCAGTTTATATTTGGGTGGGACCAAGAACACCGGGGAGCTGTTTTTT
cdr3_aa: CASSLYLGGTKNTGELFF

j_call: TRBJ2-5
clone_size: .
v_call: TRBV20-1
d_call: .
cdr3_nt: TGCAGTCCTCCGGGCCCGGCGGGGACCCAGTACTTC
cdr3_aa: CSPPGPAGTQYF

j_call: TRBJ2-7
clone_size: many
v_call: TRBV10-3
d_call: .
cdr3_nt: TGTGCCATCAGTGATTCTGGGGACGAGCAGTACTTC
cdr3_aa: CAISDSGDEQYF

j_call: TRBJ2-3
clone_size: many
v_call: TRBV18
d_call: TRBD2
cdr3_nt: TGTGCCAGCTCACCTCTAGCGGGAAGCACAGATACGCAGTATTTT
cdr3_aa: CASSPLAGSTDTQYF

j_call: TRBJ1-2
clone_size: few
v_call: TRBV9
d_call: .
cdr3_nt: TGTGCCAGCAGCGACGGCCTGGGCTACACCTTC
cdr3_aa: CASSDGLGYTF

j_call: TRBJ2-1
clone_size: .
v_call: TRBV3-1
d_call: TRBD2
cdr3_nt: TGTGCCAGCAGCCAAGACTGGGGGAGCGGGAGGGGGCACAATGAGCAGTTCTTC
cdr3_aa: CASSQDWGSGRGHNEQFF

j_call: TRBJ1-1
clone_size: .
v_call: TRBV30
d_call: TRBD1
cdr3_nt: TGTGCCTGGAGCAACCCTCAGGGACAGGGGGTGAACACTGAAGCTTTCTTT
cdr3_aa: CAWSNPQGQGVNTEAFF

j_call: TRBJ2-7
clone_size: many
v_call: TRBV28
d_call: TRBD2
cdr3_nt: TGTGCCAGCAGGACTAGCGGGAGTTCCTACGAGCAGTACTTC
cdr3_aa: CASRTSGSSYEQYF

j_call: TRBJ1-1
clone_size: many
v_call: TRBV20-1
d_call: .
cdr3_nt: TGCAGTGCTAGAGAACCCGGGATAATCGGACCTGAAGCTTTCTTT
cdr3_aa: CSAREPGIIGPEAFF

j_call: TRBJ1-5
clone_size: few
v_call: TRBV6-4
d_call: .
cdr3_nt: TGTCTCACCCGGAGGGGGGCAGGTAATCAGCCCCAGCATTTT
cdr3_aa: CLTRRGAGNQPQHF

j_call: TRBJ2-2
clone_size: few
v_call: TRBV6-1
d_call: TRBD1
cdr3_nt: TGTGCCTCTGACAGGGGACTCTACACCGGGGAGCTGTTTTTT
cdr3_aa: CASDRGLYTGELFF

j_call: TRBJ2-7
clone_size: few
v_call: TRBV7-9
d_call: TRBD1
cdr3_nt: TGTACCAGCAGATCCAAGGGGACAGGGGGAGACGAGCAGTACTTC
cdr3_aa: CTSRSKGTGGDEQYF

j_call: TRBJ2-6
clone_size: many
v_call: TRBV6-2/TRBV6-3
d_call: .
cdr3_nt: TGTGCCAGCAGCGAGGACGCGTCTGGGGCCAACGTCCTGACTTTC
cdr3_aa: CASSEDASGANVLTF

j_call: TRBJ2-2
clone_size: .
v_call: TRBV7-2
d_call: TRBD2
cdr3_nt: TGTGCCAGCAGCTCTCCGGGGGGGAACACCGGGGAGCTGTTTTTT
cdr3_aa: CASSSPGGNTGELFF

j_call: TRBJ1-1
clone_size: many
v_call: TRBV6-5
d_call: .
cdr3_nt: TGTGCCAGCAGTTACGGGAGCCCCGGGGCTTGGGGCACTGAAGCTTTCTTT
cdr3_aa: CASSYGSPGAWGTEAFF

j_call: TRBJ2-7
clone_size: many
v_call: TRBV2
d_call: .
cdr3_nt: TGTGCCAGCAGTGAAGACAGGGCGTCGTACGAGCAGTACTTC
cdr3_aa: CASSEDRASYEQYF

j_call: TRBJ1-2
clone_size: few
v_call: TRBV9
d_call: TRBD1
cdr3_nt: TGTGCCAGCAGCGATGGGACAGGGGGCTCGAGCTATGGCTACACCTTC
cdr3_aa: CASSDGTGGSSYGYTF

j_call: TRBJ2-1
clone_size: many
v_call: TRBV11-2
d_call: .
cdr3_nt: TGTGCCAGCAGCTATTATTACAATGAGCAGTTCTTC
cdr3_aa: CASSYYYNEQFF

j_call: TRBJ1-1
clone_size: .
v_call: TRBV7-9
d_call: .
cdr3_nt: TGTGCCAGCAGCGCCAGGACGATTGAGACTGAAGCTTTCTTT
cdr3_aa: CASSARTIETEAFF

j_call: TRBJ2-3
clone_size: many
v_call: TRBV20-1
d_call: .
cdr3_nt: TGCAGTGCTAGAAAACAGGGCTATCGGGGGACAGATACGCAGTATTTT
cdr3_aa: CSARKQGYRGTDTQYF

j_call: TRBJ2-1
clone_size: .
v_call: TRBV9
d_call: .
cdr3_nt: TGTGCCAGCAGCGCCAGCGGATCAGGCTCCTACAATGAGCAGTTCTTC
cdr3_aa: CASSASGSGSYNEQFF

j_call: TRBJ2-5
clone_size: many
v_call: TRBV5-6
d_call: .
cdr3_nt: TGTGCCAGCAGCTTTATAGGGAATCAAGAGACCCAGTACTTC
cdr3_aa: CASSFIGNQETQYF

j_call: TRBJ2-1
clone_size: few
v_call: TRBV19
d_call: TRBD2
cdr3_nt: TGTGCCAGTAGTAGGTCTAGCGGGACCCCCTACAATGAGCAGTTCTTC
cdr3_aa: CASSRSSGTPYNEQFF

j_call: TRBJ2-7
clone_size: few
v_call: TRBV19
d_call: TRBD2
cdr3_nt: TGTGCCAGTAGTAGGTCGAGCGGGAGGGCCCCCGGCGAGCAGTACTTC
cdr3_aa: CASSRSSGRAPGEQYF